The 24 T cell receptor beta chains reported below all come from one sample, sequenced in a study of human T cells and chemical hapten exposure. Using its own MiXCR run on the RACE reads, TCRdb lists one record per CDR3 protein. The table includes 300,000 to 450,000 distinct CDR3 sequences, more than 4.5% detected once. Noted time point: patch test 1, 2 weeks after DPC sensitization. The treatment denotes: therapeutic diphenylcyclopropenone sensitization with weekly scalp DPC. The specimen comprised whole blood, sampled in connection with sensitization to the hapten diphenylcyclopropenone (DPC). The origin of the receptors is a woman between 50 and 59 years old with alopecia areata. Some clones in this sample may be carry-over from other donors' samples.

V usage is TRBV3-1 and J usage is TRBJ1-5, with TRBD1 identical over 7 bases. The V gene's germline CDR1 is LGHDT and CDR2 YNNKEL (reference sequence). The CDR3 runs 14 residues. J lost 5 bases, V lost 3 bases, and 4 bases had no gene match. CDR3 DNA: TGTGCCAGCAGCCAGACAGGGTTGTATCAGCCCCAGCATTTT. Residues: CASSQTGLYQPQHF.

This clonotype has ten or more counts. The chain recombines TRBV28 with TRBJ1-1, with 9 bases lining up with TRBD1. The CDR3 runs to 13 residues. Trimming removed 5 bases from V and 8 bases from J; junction bases left unmatched: 6. Germline CDR1 and CDR2: MDHEN and SYDVKM. The CDR3 spells CASSPTDRGEAFF. CDR3 coding DNA: TGTGCCAGCAGTCCGACGGACAGGGGCGAAGCTTTCTTT. The variable domain in full, with the rest retrieved from reference TRBV28 and TRBJ1-1, is DVKVTQSSRYLVKRTGEKVFLECVQDMDHENMFWYRQDPGLGLRLIYFSYDVKMKEKGDIPEGYSVSREKKERFSLILESASTNQTSMYLCASSPTDRGEAFFGQGTRLTVV.

The CDR3 bases are TGTGCCAGCACCGAGAGGGAGGACTATGGCTACACCTTC. This sequence encodes CASTEREDYGYTF. The V call is TRBV7-2, the J call TRBJ1-2; no definite D call. CDR1 is SGHTA, CDR2 FQGNSA, per germline. V lost 7 bases and J lost 3, with 12 bases in between. This CDR3 has 13 residues.

This clonotype was recorded at least ten times. The rearrangement uses TRBV28 and TRBJ2-6; D is uncertain. The CDR3 consists of 13 residues. Trimming shortened V by 11 bases and J by 4 bases, and 12 bases separated the two germline ends. Germline V gene sequence: CDR1 MDHEN, CDR2 SYDVKM. The CDR3 region is CAYSPGGANVLTF. The CDR3 DNA follows: TGTGCCTACTCACCTGGGGGGGCCAACGTCCTGACTTTC.

This chain joins TRBV6-5 and TRBJ1-1, with D unresolved. The germline V and J ends were trimmed by 2 bases and 3 bases, with 7 bases remaining between them. Germline V gene data show CDR1 as MNHEY and CDR2 as SVGAGI. The CDR3 consists of 13 residues. The CDR3 nucleotides are TGTGCCAGCAGTTACGGGCAGGACACTGAAGCTTTCTTT. Its protein is CASSYGQDTEAFF.

This clonotype was observed many times. The CDR3 DNA follows: TGTGCCAGCAGTTACAAGGGACTAGCGGAAGATACGCAGTATTTT. Protein: CASSYKGLAEDTQYF. The chain employs TRBV6-2 or TRBV6-3 and TRBJ2-3, with TRBD2 matching 11 bases. The CDR3 length is 15 residues. V lost 2 bases to trimming and J lost 5 bases; unmatched junction nucleotides: 3. In germline, CDR1 is MNHEY, CDR2 SVGEGT.

This clonotype has a count of ten or more. This rearrangement joins TRBV7-2 to TRBJ1-6; D is unresolved. The V end was cut by 4 bases, the J end by 7 bases, with 11 bases between. The CDR3 has 14 amino acids. Looked up from germline, CDR1 is SGHTA and CDR2 is FQGNSA. CDR3 sequence (DNA): TGTGCCAGCAGCTCTCGGACGGGAAATTCACCCCTCCACTTT. Amino acids: CASSSRTGNSPLHF.

This clonotype has a count of ten or more. This rearrangement joins TRBV9 to TRBJ1-3; D remains unclear. The CDR3 has 14 residues. Germline-derived CDR1 and CDR2 are SGDLS and YYNGEE. The ends were cut back, 4 bases at V and 5 bases at J, with 13 bases in the middle. CDR3 coding DNA: TGTGCCAGCAGCCCAGGCGGCTTGAGAAACACCATATATTTT. This translates into CASSPGGLRNTIYF. The full variable domain, rest sourced from reference TRBV9 and TRBJ1-3, is DSGVTQTPKHLITATGQRVTLRCSPRSGDLSVYWYQQSLDQGLQFLIQYYNGEERAKGNILERFSAQQFPDLHSELNLSSLELGDSALYFCASSPGGLRNTIYFGEGSWLTVV.

In its sample, this clonotype was seen many times. The rearrangement joins TRBV29-1 to TRBJ2-5; D may be TRBD2 (6 bases). Germline loops: CDR1 SQVTM, CDR2 ANQGSEA. There are 12 residues in the CDR3. Trimming took off 8 bases at V and 2 bases at J, with 12 bases between the two ends. The CDR3 DNA reads TGCAGCATCACCGGGACTCAAGAGACCCAGTACTTC. Translated, it gives CSITGTQETQYF.

Many counts were recorded for this clonotype. The chain's CDR3 is CASSPGVSNSPLHF. The CDR3 DNA reads TGTGCCAGCAGTCCAGGGGTGTCGAATTCACCCCTCCACTTT. J is TRBJ1-6 and V is TRBV12-3 or TRBV12-4; weak D call: TRBD1 (6 bases). V lost 5 bases to trimming and J lost 7 bases, with 12 bases between them. The CDR3 runs to 14 residues.

At least ten counts were recorded for this clonotype. This rearrangement joins TRBV20-1 to TRBJ1-6; D not resolved. V was clipped by 0 bases and J by 0 bases, with 6 bases between them. Germline V gene data show CDR1 as DFQATT and CDR2 as SNEGSKA (reference sequence). The CDR3 runs 15 residues. Written as DNA, the CDR3 is TGCAGTGCTAGAGAAGGGAGCTCCTATAATTCACCCCTCCACTTT. Translating it yields CSAREGSSYNSPLHF.

This clonotype was seen repeatedly, ten times or more. The chain uses TRBV4-3 and TRBJ2-1; TRBD2 matches 7 bases. CDR3 length: 16 residues. V lost 0 bases, J lost 8 bases, and 10 bases stayed unmatched. Germline V gene sequence: CDR1 LGHNA, CDR2 YSLEER. Written as DNA, the CDR3 is TGCGCCAGCAGCCAAGAGTTCGCGGGAGTTGTCGATGAGCAGTTCTTC. Residues: CASSQEFAGVVDEQFF.

This clonotype has a handful of counts. The V call is TRBV7-2, the J call TRBJ1-6; D perhaps matches TRBD1 (6 bases). CDR1 and CDR2 from the germline V gene are SGHTA and FQGNSA. The CDR3 has 15 amino acids. V was cut by 2 bases and J by 5 bases, with 10 bases left in between. CDR3 in DNA: TGTGCCAGCAGCTTAACAGGGCTTAATAATTCACCCCTCCACTTT. The encoded protein is CASSLTGLNNSPLHF.

Worth noting for this clonotype: A read error may account for a junction end that differs from germline. The chain uses TRBV6-1 and TRBJ2-7, with D unclear. The germline V gene has CDR1 MNHNS and CDR2 SASEGT. CDR3 length: 12 residues. The CDR3 loop reads CVSSDNSYEQYF. The CDR3 nucleotides read TGTGTCAGCAGTGATAACTCCTACGAGCAGTACTTC.

This clonotype occurred many times. This chain connects TRBV28 to TRBJ2-7, with 12 bases matching TRBD2. CDR3 length: 19 residues. After removal of 4 bases from V and 3 bases from J, the junction contained 16 bases not matched to a gene. Per the germline V gene, CDR1 is MDHEN and CDR2 is SYDVKM. CDR3 sequence: CASSYPLLLTSGRDYEQYF. As DNA, the CDR3 is TGTGCCAGCAGTTACCCGCTCCTTCTGACTAGCGGGAGAGACTACGAGCAGTACTTC.

This clonotype was counted many times. J is TRBJ1-3 and V is TRBV12-3 or TRBV12-4; D is uncertain. There are 13 residues in the CDR3. Trimming took off 5 bases at V and 3 bases at J, with 8 bases between the two ends. For the CDR3, the DNA is TGTGCCAGCAGTCCAGGACTTGGAAACACCATATATTTT. Amino acids: CASSPGLGNTIYF.

At least ten counts were recorded for this clonotype. CDR3: CASSEYKGLVFEQYF. The CDR3 nucleotides read TGTGCCAGCAGTGAATATAAAGGACTAGTTTTCGAGCAGTACTTC. The chain has TRBV25-1 and TRBJ2-7; 7 bases fit TRBD2. Germline CDR1 and CDR2: MGHDK and SYGVNS. CDR3 length equals 15 residues. The V and J ends lost 0 bases and 6 bases, in that order; junction bases with no gene match: 8.

For this clonotype: A read error is likely, as this CDR3 ends without the conserved phenylalanine or tryptophan. The V call is TRBV6-1, the J call TRBJ2-7; the D is unclear. This CDR3 has 14 amino acids. The V end lost 5 bases, the J end lost 0 bases, and 11 bases lay between the germline ends. Looked up from germline, CDR1 is MNHNS and CDR2 is SASEGT. CDR3 sequence reads: CASSTMVSSYEQYI. DNA for the CDR3: TGTGCCAGCAGTACAATGGTTAGCTCCTACGAGCAGTACATC.

V and J are TRBV6-1 and TRBJ2-6; 8 bases map to TRBD1. The CDR3 is 16 amino acids. The trim removed 10 bases at V and 1 base at J, leaving 9 bases unmatched. Germline V gene data show CDR1 as MNHNS and CDR2 as SASEGT. The CDR3 region is CATEDRVWSGANVLTF. DNA for the CDR3: TGTGCCACCGAGGACAGGGTATGGTCTGGGGCCAACGTCCTGACTTTC.

This clonotype was found many times. The V and J genes are TRBV11-2 and TRBJ2-1; possibly TRBD1 or TRBD2 for D (6 bases each). The ends were cut back, 6 bases at V and 10 bases at J, with 13 bases in the middle. The CDR3 extends over 12 amino acids. CDR1 SGHAT and CDR2 FQNNGV come from the germline V gene. CDR3 sequence (DNA): TGTGCCAGCAGGTCCACAGGGAGGGAGCAGTTCTTC. Protein: CASRSTGREQFF.

The table lists this clonotype with a few counts. The chain is built from TRBV25-1 and TRBJ1-1; D remains ambiguous. With 3 bases removed from V and 3 bases from J, the gap between germline ends came to 8 bases. The germline V gene encodes CDR1 MGHDK and CDR2 SYGVNS. The length of the CDR3 is 13 residues. This chain's CDR3 is CASSEVGYTEAFF. In DNA, the CDR3 is TGTGCCAGCAGTGAGGTGGGATACACTGAAGCTTTCTTT.

This clonotype appeared a few times. J is TRBJ1-5 and V is TRBV4-1, with 8 bases aligning to TRBD1. V gave up 0 bases and J gave up 7 bases; unmatched junction bases: 8. The length of the CDR3 is 16 residues. CDR1 is MGHRA and CDR2 is YSYEKL in the germline V gene. Written as DNA, the CDR3 is TGCGCCAGCAGCCAAGATCAACCTACAGGGGGACAGCCCCAGCATTTT. It specifies CASSQDQPTGGQPQHF.

Many counts were recorded for this clonotype. The chain employs TRBV7-3 and TRBJ1-6; the D gene is possibly TRBD1 (5 bases). The CDR3 covers 13 residues. CDR1 is SGHTA and CDR2 is FQGTGA in the germline V gene. Trimming pared 5 bases from V and 9 bases from J, leaving 11 bases between. This CDR3 is CASSVDRGSPLHF. The CDR3, as DNA: TGTGCCAGCAGCGTTGACAGAGGTTCACCCCTCCACTTT.

This clonotype was picked up many times. The chain joins TRBV28 to TRBJ2-7; possibly TRBD1 for D (6 bases). Trimming removed 6 bases at V and 6 bases at J, with 18 bases between. CDR1 is MDHEN, CDR2 SYDVKM, per germline. The CDR3 is 14 residues long. CDR3 nucleotides: TGTGCCAGCAGCTTAGCGTCAGGGGCCGGCGAGCAGTACTTC. Protein: CASSLASGAGEQYF.